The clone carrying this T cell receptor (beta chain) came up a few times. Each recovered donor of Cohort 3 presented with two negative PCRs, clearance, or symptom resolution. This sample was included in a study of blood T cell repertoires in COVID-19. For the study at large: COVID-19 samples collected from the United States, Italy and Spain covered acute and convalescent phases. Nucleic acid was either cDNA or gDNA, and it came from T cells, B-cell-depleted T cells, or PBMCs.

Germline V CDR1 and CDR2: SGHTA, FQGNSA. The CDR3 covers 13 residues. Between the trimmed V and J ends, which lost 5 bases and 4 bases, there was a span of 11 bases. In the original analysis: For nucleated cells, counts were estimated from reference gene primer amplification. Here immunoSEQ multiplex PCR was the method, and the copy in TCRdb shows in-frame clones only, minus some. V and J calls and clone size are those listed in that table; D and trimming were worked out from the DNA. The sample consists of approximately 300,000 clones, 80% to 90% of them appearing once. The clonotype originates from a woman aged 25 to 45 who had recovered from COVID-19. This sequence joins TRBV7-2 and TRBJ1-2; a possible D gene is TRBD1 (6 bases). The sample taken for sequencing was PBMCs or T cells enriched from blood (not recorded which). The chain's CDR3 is CASSRQGPYGYTF. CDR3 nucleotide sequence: TGTGCCAGCAGCCGCCAGGGGCCCTATGGCTACACCTTC.